This T cell receptor (beta chain) was recovered during a study of radiotherapy plus CTLA-4 blockade in lung cancer. Study summary: Among enrolled patients, under 20% responded and 25% to 35% achieved disease control.

Clones were sequenced by immunoSEQ multiplex PCR, and TCRdb holds only the in-frame ones, with some missing. The sample lists around 45,000 clones, more than 70% seen once, with 7.8% in the top ten. Patients in the study, people with chemo-refractory metastatic non-small-cell lung cancer, received focal radiation plus ipilimumab CTLA-4 blockade. This sequence originates from a human donor with non-small cell lung cancer whose response to radiotherapy plus ipilimumab could not be evaluated. The sample in question was peripheral blood, obtained from a patient treated with radiotherapy plus ipilimumab.

CDR3 sequence: CASTPGLPSYNEQFF. CDR3 sequence (DNA): TGTGCCAGCACCCCGGGACTTCCATCCTACAATGAGCAGTTCTTC. V is TRBV28 and J is TRBJ2-1, with a possible D match to TRBD2 (6 bases). With 7 bases removed from V and 1 base from J, the gap between germline ends came to 14 bases. This CDR3 contains 15 residues. Germline CDR1 reads MDHEN; CDR2 reads SYDVKM.